Below, 28 T cell receptor beta chains from the same sample are listed, as sequenced in a study of blood T cell repertoires in COVID-19. Profiling relied on immunoSEQ multiplex PCR, and the TCRdb table lists in-frame clones only, not all of them. The sample lists around 280,000 clones, roughly 89% occurring once. The sequenced sample was PBMCs or T cells enriched from blood (not recorded which). The receptors shown here come from a woman aged 40 to 49 who had recovered from COVID-19.

The genes are TRBV2 and TRBJ1-1, with D perhaps TRBD1 (6 bases). This CDR3 is built from 13 residues. V dropped 2 bases and J dropped 5 bases, with 9 bases sitting between them. Germline V gene lookup returns CDR1 SNHLY and CDR2 FYNNEI. Here the CDR3 reads CASSEFRGTEAFF. For the CDR3, the DNA is TGTGCCAGCAGTGAATTCAGGGGAACTGAAGCTTTCTTT.

This chain uses TRBV12-5 with TRBJ2-1; TRBD1 is a possible D gene (6 bases). The V gene's germline CDR1 is LGHNT and CDR2 FRNRAP. Trimming removed 7 bases from V and 2 bases from J, with 9 bases in between. CDR3 length: 13 residues. The CDR3 DNA reads as TGTGCTAGTGCAGGGGTCGCCTACAATGAGCAGTTCTTC. Encoded protein: CASAGVAYNEQFF. Based on the CDR3 plus reference TRBV12-5 and TRBJ2-1, the full variable domain is DARVTQTPRHKVTEMGQEVTMRCQPILGHNTVFWYRQTMMQGLELLAYFRNRAPLDDSGMPKDRFSAEMPDATLATLKIQPSEPRDSAVYFCASAGVAYNEQFFGPGTRLTVL.

CDR3 sequence reads: CASSRLDEQYF. CDR3 coding DNA: TGTGCCAGCAGTCGTCTCGACGAGCAGTACTTC. The V call is TRBV12-3 or TRBV12-4, the J call TRBJ2-7; D gene uncertain. The V end was cut by 5 bases, the J end by 5 bases, with 7 bases between. The CDR3 totals 11 residues.

The chain recombines TRBV11-3 with TRBJ2-1; 14 bases align to TRBD2. Germline V gene sequence: CDR1 SGHNT, CDR2 YENEEA. CDR3 size: 15 residues. Trimming removed 1 base from V and 16 bases from J; junction bases left unmatched: 9. The CDR3 here is CASSLGGLAGDKIFF. CDR3 in DNA: TGTGCCAGCAGCTTAGGGGGACTAGCGGGAGATAAGATATTCTTC. Using reference TRBV11-3 and TRBJ2-1 for the parts outside the CDR3, the full variable domain is EAGVVQSPRYKIIEKKQPVAFWCNPISGHNTLYWYLQNLGQGPELLIRYENEEAVDDSQLPKDRFSAERLKGVDSTLKIQPAELGDSAVYLCASSLGGLAGDKIFFGPGTRLTVL.

The V and J genes are TRBV28 and TRBJ1-5; TRBD1 might be the D (5 bases). The CDR3 runs 14 residues. V lost 6 bases to trimming and J lost 7 bases, with 16 bases between them. Germline V CDR1 and CDR2: MDHEN, SYDVKM. The CDR3 loop is CASRIPGLKQPQHF. The CDR3 DNA sequence: TGTGCCAGCAGGATTCCGGGACTTAAGCAGCCCCAGCATTTT.

This CDR3 is CAWSIAAAYEQYF. In nucleotides, the CDR3 is TGTGCCTGGAGTATAGCGGCAGCCTACGAGCAGTACTTC. The gene calls are TRBV30 and TRBJ2-7, with D perhaps matching TRBD2 (6 bases). Germline V lookup: CDR1 GTSNPN, CDR2 SVGIG (reference sequence). Trimming took 2 bases from V and 2 from J, leaving 10 bases between them. CDR3 length: 13 amino acids.

The genes are TRBV28 and TRBJ2-2; D perhaps matches TRBD1 (6 bases). The CDR3 spans 16 residues. Looked up from germline, CDR1 is MDHEN and CDR2 is SYDVKM. V lost 10 bases to trimming and J lost 6 bases, with 24 bases between them. The CDR3 here is CATTSLGRGPAGELFF. CDR3 bases: TGTGCCACCACCTCCCTGGGCAGGGGACCAGCCGGGGAGCTGTTTTTT.

For the CDR3, the DNA is TGTGCCAGCTCACTGAGCCCGGGGAACACCGGGGAGCTGTTTTTT. It yields the protein CASSLSPGNTGELFF. The chain recombines TRBV18 with TRBJ2-2; no firm D call. Germline CDR1 KGHSH, CDR2 LQKENI. This CDR3 has 15 amino acids. V was shortened by 4 bases and J by 1 base, with 10 bases between the two germline ends.

The chain joins TRBV7-8 to TRBJ2-7; TRBD2 matches 8 bases. Germline V CDR1 and CDR2: SGHVS, FQNEAQ. This CDR3 contains 15 residues. Trimming cost V 5 bases and J 2 bases; bases outside gene matches: 8. CDR3 nucleotides: TGTGCCAGCAGCCGGGGGGGGAGCGGCCCCTACGAGCAGTACTTC. Amino acid sequence: CASSRGGSGPYEQYF.

This clone has a single count. The rearrangement joins TRBV18 to TRBJ2-5, with a tentative D call TRBD2 (6 bases). Germline assignment: CDR1 KGHSH and CDR2 LQKENI. The V gene lost 0 bases and the J gene lost 5 bases, with 13 bases spanning the gap. There are 15 residues in the CDR3. This chain's CDR3 is CASSPPAEGKETQYF. CDR3 nucleotide sequence: TGTGCCAGCTCACCACCGGCGGAGGGCAAGGAGACCCAGTACTTC.

The chain recombines TRBV7-2 with TRBJ1-2, with TRBD1 matching over 8 bases. The CDR3 length is 17 residues. V gave up 4 bases and J gave up 4 bases; unmatched junction bases: 14. Germline CDR1 and CDR2: SGHTA and FQGNSA. Here the CDR3 reads CASSSGQGGPSAYGYTF. The CDR3 coding sequence is TGTGCCAGCAGCTCAGGACAGGGAGGACCGTCGGCCTATGGCTACACCTTC.

V and J are TRBV4-3 and TRBJ2-3, with D tentatively TRBD1 (5 bases). Trimming left V 3 bases short and J 0 bases short, with 10 bases between. This CDR3 is 15 amino acids long. Germline V CDR1 and CDR2: LGHNA, YSLEER. This CDR3 reads CASSQAWGSTDTQYF. CDR3 bases: TGCGCCAGCAGCCAGGCTTGGGGCAGCACAGATACGCAGTATTTT.

This clone was observed a single time. The DNA of the CDR3 is TGCGCCAGCAGCCAAGATGGGGGACAGGGTAACTATGGCTACACCTTC. It codes for CASSQDGGQGNYGYTF. The V and J genes are TRBV4-1 and TRBJ1-2; TRBD1 matches 9 bases. The CDR3 spans 16 residues. Germline-derived CDR1 and CDR2 are MGHRA and YSYEKL. The trim removed 0 bases at V and 1 base at J, leaving 3 bases unmatched.

The sample holds a few counts of this clone. J is TRBJ2-7 and V is TRBV5-1, with D perhaps TRBD1 (7 bases). This CDR3 comprises 14 residues. The germline V gene has CDR1 SGHRS and CDR2 YFSETQ. V lost 6 bases, J lost 6 bases, and 19 bases lay in between. The CDR3 spells CASTAGQSFTEQYF. CDR3 nucleotide sequence: TGCGCCAGCACCGCGGGACAGTCCTTCACCGAGCAGTACTTC.

This clone is a singleton in its sample. This chain links TRBV5-4 with TRBJ2-1, with TRBD2 matching 8 bases. Trimming cost V 3 bases and J 10 bases; bases outside gene matches: 6. The V gene's germline CDR1 is SGHNT and CDR2 YYREEE (reference sequence). This CDR3 region has 13 residues. The CDR3 DNA reads TGTGCCAGCAGCTATGGACTAGCAGGGGAGCAGTTCTTC. This codes for CASSYGLAGEQFF.

This clone appeared once. V is TRBV7-8 and J is TRBJ2-7; TRBD2 matches at 8 bases. The CDR3 extends over 14 amino acids. V was clipped by 1 base and J by 4 bases; unmatched bases: 3. The V gene's germline CDR1 is SGHVS and CDR2 FQNEAQ. CDR3 sequence (DNA): TGTGCCAGCAGCTTAGAAGCGGGAGATTACGAGCAGTACTTC. Translation: CASSLEAGDYEQYF.

Turning to this clone: At the DNA level, this CDR3 is encoded by other sequences in the same sample as well. J is TRBJ2-3 and V is TRBV7-2; D remains unclear. The V gene's germline CDR1 is SGHTA and CDR2 FQGNSA. The V and J ends lost 5 bases and 0 bases respectively, with 9 bases between them. The CDR3 spans 14 residues. This CDR3 reads CASSLGPSTDTQYF. CDR3 sequence (DNA): TGTGCCAGCAGCCTGGGCCCCAGCACAGATACGCAGTATTTT.

This clone was observed a handful of times. The chain recombines TRBV7-8 with TRBJ2-2; maybe TRBD2 (5 bases). V was clipped by 4 bases and J by 0 bases, with 9 bases between them. The CDR3 runs 15 residues. Germline CDR1 SGHVS, CDR2 FQNEAQ. The chain's CDR3 is CASSWSGANTGELFF. CDR3 DNA: TGTGCCAGCAGCTGGTCCGGGGCGAACACCGGGGAGCTGTTTTTT.

The gene calls are TRBV27 and TRBJ1-4; 8 nucleotides agree with TRBD1. The germline V gene has CDR1 MNHEY and CDR2 SMNVEV (reference sequence). The CDR3 loop spans 15 amino acids. V lost 6 bases and J lost 8; bases outside the gene matches: 11. The CDR3 sequence: CASSPRAGGREKLFF. In DNA form, the CDR3 reads TGTGCCAGCAGCCCTCGGGCAGGGGGCCGGGAAAAACTGTTTTTT.

The V gene is TRBV2, the J gene TRBJ2-7; 7 bases are shared with TRBD1. The V segment lost 2 bases and the J segment 6 bases; nucleotides outside the gene matches: 7. Germline assignment: CDR1 SNHLY and CDR2 FYNNEI. CDR3 length: 14 amino acids. The chain's CDR3 is CASSEQGVLGEQYF. The CDR3 DNA is TGTGCCAGCAGTGAACAGGGGGTACTGGGCGAGCAGTACTTC. Based on the CDR3 plus reference TRBV2 and TRBJ2-7, the full variable domain is EPEVTQTPSHQVTQMGQEVILRCVPISNHLYFYWYRQILGQKVEFLVSFYNNEISEKSEIFDDQFSVERPDGSNFTLKIRSTKLEDSAMYFCASSEQGVLGEQYFGPGTRLTVT.

V is TRBV2 and J is TRBJ2-1, with TRBD1 identical over 7 bases. This CDR3 has 14 amino acids. V was clipped by 7 bases and J by 4 bases; unmatched bases: 7. Germline V CDR1 and CDR2: SNHLY, FYNNEI. The CDR3 protein is CASTTGQFYNEQFF. The CDR3 region has the DNA TGTGCCAGCACAACGGGACAGTTTTACAATGAGCAGTTCTTC.

The chain has TRBV2 and TRBJ2-2; perhaps TRBD2 as D (5 bases). This CDR3 has 13 amino acids. Germline V CDR1 and CDR2: SNHLY, FYNNEI. Between the trimmed V and J ends, which lost 7 bases and 1 base, there was a span of 7 bases. The CDR3 DNA follows: TGTGCCAGCACTGGAGGGAACACCGGGGAGCTGTTTTTT. Its translation is CASTGGNTGELFF. Full variable domain (missing parts from reference TRBV2 and TRBJ2-2): EPEVTQTPSHQVTQMGQEVILRCVPISNHLYFYWYRQILGQKVEFLVSFYNNEISEKSEIFDDQFSVERPDGSNFTLKIRSTKLEDSAMYFCASTGGNTGELFFGEGSRLTVL.

This clone was seen only a few times. J is TRBJ2-7 and V is TRBV5-3; perhaps TRBD2 as D (6 bases). TRBV5-3 is given ORF status, its function remaining uncertain. With 4 bases removed from V and 1 base from J, the gap between germline ends came to 15 bases. The CDR3 has 15 residues. DNA of the CDR3: TGTGCCAGAAGCCCCTGGAGCGGGTCATCCTACGAGCAGTACTTC. This sequence encodes CARSPWSGSSYEQYF.

This chain links TRBV6-5 with TRBJ1-6; D is unresolved. Germline assignment: CDR1 MNHEY and CDR2 SVGAGI. Between the trimmed V and J ends, which lost 6 bases and 9 bases, there was a span of 12 bases. The CDR3 has 13 residues. In DNA form, the CDR3 reads TGTGCCAGCAGACCCCCGACGGGTTCACCCCTCCACTTT. It translates to CASRPPTGSPLHF.

This clone was found many times. The chain joins TRBV11-3 to TRBJ2-1; 7 bases map to TRBD2. The length of the CDR3 is 14 residues. Germline V gene sequence: CDR1 SGHNT, CDR2 YENEEA. V dropped 3 bases and J dropped 3; count of bases not matched to a gene: 2. Here the CDR3 DNA reads TGTGCCAGCAGCTTTGGGGGGGTCTACAATGAGCAGTTCTTC. Protein: CASSFGGVYNEQFF.

The CDR3 DNA reads as TGTGCCAGCAGCTTAAATCGGACACCGAACACTGAAGCTTTCTTT. Protein sequence: CASSLNRTPNTEAFF. The chain recombines TRBV7-8 with TRBJ1-1; possible D gene TRBD1, 5 bases. This CDR3 is built from 15 residues. Trimming left V 2 bases short and J 1 base short, with 11 bases between. Looked up from germline, CDR1 is SGHVS and CDR2 is FQNEAQ.

This chain connects TRBV11-3 to TRBJ2-4; 8 nucleotides match TRBD1. The CDR3 is 13 amino acids. V lost 4 bases and J lost 8; bases outside the gene matches: 4. Germline V gives CDR1 SGHNT, CDR2 YENEEA. The CDR3 spells CASSWTGSDIQYF. CDR3 bases: TGTGCCAGCAGCTGGACAGGGTCCGACATTCAGTACTTC.

This chain connects TRBV11-2 to TRBJ1-2; 8 nucleotides agree with TRBD1. CDR3 size: 13 residues. CDR1 and CDR2 from the germline V gene are SGHAT and FQNNGV. V lost 6 bases, J lost 4 bases, and 4 bases stayed unmatched. The CDR3 bases are TGTGCCAGCAGGTATACAGGGGGCTATGGCTACACCTTC. Amino acids: CASRYTGGYGYTF.